These T cell receptor beta chains were read from a single sample in a study of cytomegalovirus exposure and HLA in healthy donors. The table came from immunoSEQ multiplex PCR; TCRdb's copy has only in-frame clones and leaves some out. The sample has 90,000 to 150,000 clones, less than 90% seen once. Sample: PBMCs. The source of these receptors is a young man in good health and CMV-seropositive. The CDR3 runs from the conserved cysteine through the conserved F or W. A D gene is named only where the DNA matches it firmly. Rows give clone size only sometimes, using once, few, many, or a class for an expanded clone.

size	J	V	D	DNA	CDR3
NA	TRBJ1-1	TRBV11-2	NA	TGTGCCAGCAGCTCTATTCGGGGGAGCACTGAAGCTTTCTTT	CASSSIRGSTEAFF
few	TRBJ1-2	TRBV6-1	NA	TGTGCCAGCAGTCCACAGGGCGAGGGCTATGGCTACACCTTC	CASSPQGEGYGYTF
few	TRBJ2-1	TRBV4-1	NA	TGCGCCAGCAGCCAAGATGAAAGGGGAAATGAGCAGTTCTTC	CASSQDERGNEQFF
once	TRBJ1-5	TRBV19	NA	TGTGCCAGTAGTATAAGACAGAGCAATCAGCCCCAGCATTTT	CASSIRQSNQPQHF
NA	TRBJ1-1	TRBV19	TRBD1	TGTGCCAGTAGTTCGGGACAGACTATGAACACTGAAGCTTTCTTT	CASSSGQTMNTEAFF
NA	TRBJ1-1	TRBV27	NA	TGTGCCAGCAGTTCAGACAGTCTCATGAACACTGAAGCTTTCTTT	CASSSDSLMNTEAFF
once	TRBJ1-2	TRBV2	TRBD1	TGTGCCAGCAGTTTACAGGGGTTAGGTGGCTATGGCTACACCTTC	CASSLQGLGGYGYTF
NA	TRBJ1-6	TRBV5-6	NA	TGTGCCAGCAGCCCCGCAGGGGATTCACCCCTCCACTTT	CASSPAGDSPLHF
once	TRBJ2-1	TRBV4-2	TRBD1	TGTGCCAGCAGCCAAGTGGTGCGGGGACAGGACTACAATGAGCAGTTCTTC	CASSQVVRGQDYNEQFF
NA	TRBJ1-5	TRBV6-5	NA	TGTGCCAGCAGTTCGGGGGAGAGCCAGCCCCAGCATTTT	CASSSGESQPQHF
once	TRBJ1-1	TRBV15	NA	TGTGCCACCAGCAGCAGAGGGGGAACTGAAGCTTTCTTT	CATSSRGGTEAFF
NA	TRBJ1-6	TRBV19	NA	TGTGCCAGTAGTAAGCAGGGCACCTATAATTCACCCCTCCACTTT	CASSKQGTYNSPLHF
NA	TRBJ2-1	TRBV4-1	TRBD2	TGCGCCAGCAGCCAAGTGATGTATCCTAGCGGGGGGCCTAGGGATGAGCAGTTCTTC	CASSQVMYPSGGPRDEQFF
NA	TRBJ2-7	TRBV4-1	NA	TGCGCCAGCAGCCAAGCAGGGCCCCCCTACGAGCAGTACTTC	CASSQAGPPYEQYF
NA	TRBJ2-3	TRBV27	NA	TGTGCCAGCAGTCCTCAACTTACTATAGGGGAGCAGTATTTT	CASSPQLTIGEQYF
NA	TRBJ1-1	TRBV4-3	NA	TGCGCCAGCAGCCAAACCCCGGGTGCCAACACTGAAGCTTTCTTT	CASSQTPGANTEAFF
NA	TRBJ2-5	TRBV7-2	NA	TGTGCCAGCAGCTTTCGTACAGGGAATGTCGAGACCCAGTACTTC	CASSFRTGNVETQYF
NA	TRBJ2-1	TRBV7-9	TRBD2	TGTGCCAGCCTGCGGGGGGGCCGGATGAATGAGCAGTTCTTC	CASLRGGRMNEQFF
NA	TRBJ2-2	TRBV27	NA	TGTGCCAGCAGTCCGGTCCCTCTCGCCGGGGAGCTGTTTTTT	CASSPVPLAGELFF
NA	TRBJ1-2	TRBV5-6	NA	TGTGCCAGCAGCTTGTATTTGGCGGGGTCCCACCCCCACCTCTACACCTTC	CASSLYLAGSHPHLYTF
NA	TRBJ1-5	TRBV28	TRBD1	TGTGCCAGCAGTTCCCAGGACAGGATGGAGCCCCAGCATTTT	CASSSQDRMEPQHF
NA	TRBJ2-5	TRBV7-2	NA	TGTGCCAGCAGCCCGCCCTGGGCCCAAGAGACCCAGTACTTC	CASSPPWAQETQYF
NA	TRBJ1-3	TRBV7-2	NA	TGTGCCAGCAGCTTAAGCTCTTCTGGAAACACCATATATTTT	CASSLSSSGNTIYF
NA	TRBJ1-5	TRBV4-3	NA	TGCGCCAGCAGCCAAGGTTCGGCCGATACGGAGAGACCCCGGTCCAGCAATCAGCCCCAGCATTTT	CASSQGSADTERPRSSNQPQHF